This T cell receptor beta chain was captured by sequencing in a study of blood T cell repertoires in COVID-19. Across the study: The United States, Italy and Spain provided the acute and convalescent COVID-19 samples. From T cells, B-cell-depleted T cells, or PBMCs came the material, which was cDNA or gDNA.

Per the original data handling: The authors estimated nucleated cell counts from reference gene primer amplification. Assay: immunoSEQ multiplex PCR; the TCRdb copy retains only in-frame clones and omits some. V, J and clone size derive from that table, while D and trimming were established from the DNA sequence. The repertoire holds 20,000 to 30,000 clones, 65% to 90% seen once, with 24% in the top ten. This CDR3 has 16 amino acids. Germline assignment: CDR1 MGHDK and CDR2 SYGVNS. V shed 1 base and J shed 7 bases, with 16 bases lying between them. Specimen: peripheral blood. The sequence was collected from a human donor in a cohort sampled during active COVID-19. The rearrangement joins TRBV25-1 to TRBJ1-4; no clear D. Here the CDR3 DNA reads TGTGCCAGCAGTGAATTGGGAGTGGGCATAAGTGAAAAACTGTTTTTT. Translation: CASSELGVGISEKLFF.